Following are 18 T cell receptor beta chains from one sample sequenced in a study of CD8 T cells in Susac syndrome. RNA totalling roughly 0.45 to 1 ug underwent reverse transcription with random hexamers. TCRdb re-derived calls from the immunoSEQ multiplex PCR reads in MiXCR, one entry per CDR3 protein. Here the sample spans 200,000 to 300,000 distinct CDR3 sequences, about 96% being singletons. Sample: CD4+ T cells from PBMCs. The receptors stem from a human donor with Susac syndrome.

The genes are TRBV20-1 and TRBJ1-3, with 10 bases that match TRBD1. V lost 0 bases, J lost 5 bases, and 4 bases stayed unmatched. The CDR3 has 15 amino acids. The V gene's germline CDR1 is DFQATT and CDR2 SNEGSKA (reference sequence). The chain's CDR3 is CSARDWDRGRNTIYF. Written as DNA, the CDR3 is TGCAGTGCTAGAGACTGGGACAGGGGAAGAAACACCATATATTTT.

The V gene is TRBV20-1, the J gene TRBJ1-2, with 9 bases that match TRBD1. The CDR3 has 15 amino acids. The germline gives CDR1 DFQATT, CDR2 SNEGSKA (reference sequence). Trimming cost V 0 bases and J 6 bases; bases outside gene matches: 8. CDR3 loop: CSARDPGQGENGYTF. The CDR3 region has the DNA TGCAGTGCTAGAGATCCGGGACAGGGCGAGAATGGCTACACCTTC.

This sequence joins TRBV15 and TRBJ2-7; the match to TRBD2 covers 9 bases. Germline V CDR1 and CDR2: LNHNV, YYDKDF (reference sequence). V shed 4 bases, J shed 3 bases, and the junction held 7 bases outside the gene matches. This CDR3 region has 15 residues. Written as DNA, the CDR3 is TGTGCCACCAGCACGAGACTAGCGGAAAACTACGAGCAGTACTTC. Translation gives CATSTRLAENYEQYF. Based on the CDR3 plus reference TRBV15 and TRBJ2-7, the full variable domain is DAMVIQNPRYQVTQFGKPVTLSCSQTLNHNVMYWYQQKSSQAPKLLFHYYDKDFNNEADTPDNFQSRRPNTSFCFLDIRSPGLGDTAMYLCATSTRLAENYEQYFGPGTRLTVT.

The chain couples TRBV29-1 to TRBJ1-3; 12 positions agree with TRBD1. The V gene's germline CDR1 is SQVTM and CDR2 ANQGSEA. The J segment lost 3 bases and the V segment lost 5 bases, leaving 8 bases of the junction unmatched. CDR3 length: 16 residues. The chain's CDR3 is CSVIIGTGGLGNTIYF. The CDR3 DNA reads as TGCAGCGTTATTATTGGGACAGGGGGCCTTGGAAACACCATATATTTT. Full variable domain (remainder filled in from reference TRBV29-1 and TRBJ1-3): SAVISQKPSRDICQRGTSLTIQCQVDSQVTMMFWYRQQPGQSLTLIATANQGSEATYESGFVIDKFPISRPNLTFSTLTVSNMSPEDSSIYLCSVIIGTGGLGNTIYFGEGSWLTVV.

The chain is built from TRBV11-1 and TRBJ2-1; 9 bases line up with TRBD1. There are 15 residues in the CDR3. Trimming at V came to 3 bases and at J to 3 bases, leaving 3 bases not matched to a gene. Germline V gene data show CDR1 as SGHAT and CDR2 as FQDESV (reference sequence). The chain's CDR3 is CASSLAGQGYNEQFF. In DNA, the CDR3 is TGTGCCAGCAGCTTGGCGGGACAGGGCTACAATGAGCAGTTCTTC.

This rearrangement joins TRBV20-1 to TRBJ2-1, with a weak D call TRBD2 (5 bases). Germline CDR1 DFQATT, CDR2 SNEGSKA (reference sequence). CDR3 length: 18 residues. V lost 0 bases and J 1 base, leaving 19 bases between the germline ends. CDR3 in DNA: TGCAGTGCTAGAGATCGGGGTGTTGGGCCGCAGTCCTACAATGAGCAGTTCTTC. Amino acids: CSARDRGVGPQSYNEQFF.

The gene calls are TRBV20-1 and TRBJ2-5; perhaps TRBD1 as D (6 bases). V lost 0 bases to trimming and J lost 1 base, with 12 bases between them. This CDR3 region has 15 residues. From germline, CDR1 is DFQATT and CDR2 SNEGSKA (reference sequence). CDR3 bases: TGCAGTGCTAGAGATGACGGCAGGGGCCAAGAGACCCAGTACTTC. It yields the protein CSARDDGRGQETQYF.

CDR3 amino acids: CSVLGLAESYEQYF. CDR3 in DNA: TGCAGCGTCCTCGGACTAGCGGAGAGCTACGAGCAGTACTTC. The V gene is TRBV29-1, the J gene TRBJ2-7, with TRBD2 matching 10 bases. Germline CDR1 is SQVTM and CDR2 is ANQGSEA. Germline trimming cut 6 bases from V and 3 bases from J; bases unmatched to any gene: 8. CDR3 size: 14 residues.

The chain is built from TRBV20-1 and TRBJ2-3; 7 nucleotides align to TRBD2. This CDR3 is built from 12 residues. The trim removed 6 bases at V and 10 bases at J, leaving 10 bases unmatched. CDR1 DFQATT and CDR2 SNEGSKA come from the germline V gene (reference sequence). This CDR3 is CSAGGIRGAQYF. CDR3 DNA: TGCAGTGCGGGAGGGATCCGGGGGGCGCAGTATTTT.

The gene calls are TRBV20-1 and TRBJ2-5; 8 bases are a match to TRBD2. The V segment lost 4 bases and the J segment 5 bases; nucleotides outside the gene matches: 9. The germline V gene encodes CDR1 DFQATT and CDR2 SNEGSKA (reference sequence). This CDR3 has 14 residues. As DNA, the CDR3 is TGCAGTGCTACCAGCGGGAGTGGCGTTGAGACCCAGTACTTC. This sequence encodes CSATSGSGVETQYF.

The chain couples TRBV20-1 to TRBJ2-1; D might be TRBD2 (6 bases). The CDR3 sequence is 14 residues long. The germline gives CDR1 DFQATT, CDR2 SNEGSKA (reference sequence). The CDR3 region has the DNA TGCAGCCAGACGGTGGGGGGTTCCTACAATGAGCAGTTCTTC. Translated, it gives CSQTVGGSYNEQFF.

This clonotype was observed once. The V and J genes are TRBV3-1 and TRBJ2-7; unclear D gene. Germline-derived CDR1 and CDR2 are LGHDT and YNNKEL (reference sequence). Trimming pared 4 bases from V and 3 bases from J, leaving 7 bases between. CDR3 size: 12 residues. CDR3 region: CASSLRYYEQYF. The CDR3 DNA follows: TGTGCCAGCAGCCTCCGATACTACGAGCAGTACTTC.

The chain links TRBV6-5 to TRBJ1-1; 8 bases line up with TRBD1. V shed 5 bases and J 4 bases; nucleotides not matched to a gene: 3. CDR3 length: 13 amino acids. In germline, CDR1 is MNHEY, CDR2 SVGAGI. The CDR3 DNA reads TGTGCCAGCAGTATAACAGGGGGCACTGAAGCTTTCTTT. Translating it yields CASSITGGTEAFF.

The V and J genes are TRBV7-9 and TRBJ1-1; D gene uncertain. Trimming took 2 bases from V and 10 from J, leaving 14 bases between them. This CDR3 contains 13 residues. Germline CDR1 SEHNR, CDR2 FQNEAQ (reference sequence). The CDR3 spells CASSLSGTSLAFF. CDR3 sequence (DNA): TGTGCCAGCAGCTTATCGGGCACTTCTTTAGCTTTCTTT.

The genes are TRBV29-1 and TRBJ2-7; 9 bases line up with TRBD1. CDR1 SQVTM and CDR2 ANQGSEA come from the germline V gene. V trimming: 6 bases; J trimming: 7 bases; junction bases outside the gene matches: 10. This CDR3 is built from 13 residues. The CDR3 protein is CSVGGQGSLEQYF. The CDR3 DNA sequence: TGCAGCGTGGGGGGACAGGGATCCTTGGAGCAGTACTTC.

This clonotype appeared once. The chain carries TRBV5-1 and TRBJ1-5; no firm D call. CDR1 and CDR2 (germline): SGHRS, YFSETQ. This CDR3 is built from 15 residues. V gave up 0 bases and J gave up 4 bases, with 11 bases separating them. The CDR3 sequence is CASSLEGMGNQPQHF. The CDR3 DNA reads as TGCGCCAGCAGCTTGGAAGGGATGGGGAATCAGCCCCAGCATTTT.

CDR3 nucleotides: TGTGCCACCCGACCGGGGGGCTCCTACAATGAGCAGTTCTTC. This sequence encodes CATRPGGSYNEQFF. V is TRBV7-9 and J is TRBJ2-1; 7 nucleotides agree with TRBD2. Germline CDR1 reads SEHNR; CDR2 reads FQNEAQ (reference sequence). V shed 10 bases, J shed 0 bases, and the junction held 6 bases outside the gene matches. The CDR3 runs to 14 residues.

V usage is TRBV10-3 and J usage is TRBJ2-2; D remains ambiguous. The length of the CDR3 is 13 residues. V lost 9 bases and J lost 7, with 15 bases in between. The V gene's germline CDR1 is ENHRY and CDR2 SYGVKD. This CDR3 is CAMSIIPDGELFF. CDR3 coding DNA: TGTGCCATGTCGATCATACCGGACGGGGAGCTGTTTTTT.